This is a list of T cell receptor beta chains from one sample in a study of T-cell memory formation after mild COVID-19. TCRdb re-called the 5' RACE reads through MiXCR, storing one row per CDR3 protein. The sample records approximately 500,000 distinct CDR3 sequences, about 23% being singletons. The material sequenced was PBMCs or a T cell subset sorted from them (not recorded which). The receptors here all came from an adult woman who had mild COVID-19 (a few samples of this study predate the infection). Cell type and time point are not known. Both conserved end residues are part of each CDR3. Fields, in order: D gene, clone size, V gene, J gene, CDR3 protein, CDR3 DNA. D genes are given only for firm matches. Clone sizes are given selectively: once, few, many, or a class where the clone is expanded.

D: -
size: -
V: TRBV14
J: TRBJ2-2
CDR3: CASSQVERPRTGELFF
DNA: TGTGCCAGCAGCCAAGTGGAAAGACCTAGGACCGGGGAGCTGTTTTTT

D: TRBD1
size: few
V: TRBV20-1
J: TRBJ2-5
CDR3: CSARTGGALQETQYF
DNA: TGCAGTGCTAGAACAGGGGGCGCTTTACAAGAGACCCAGTACTTC

D: TRBD2
size: few
V: TRBV7-9
J: TRBJ2-7
CDR3: CASSWAGDEQYF
DNA: TGTGCCAGCAGCTGGGCGGGGGACGAGCAGTACTTC

D: -
size: few
V: TRBV9
J: TRBJ2-1
CDR3: CASRPSGSSYNEQFF
DNA: TGTGCCAGCAGGCCAAGCGGAAGCTCCTACAATGAGCAGTTCTTC

D: -
size: many
V: TRBV3-1
J: TRBJ2-3
CDR3: CASSQVIRDTQYF
DNA: TGTGCCAGCAGCCAAGTCATCCGGGATACGCAGTATTTT

D: -
size: few
V: TRBV2
J: TRBJ1-3
CDR3: CASSAPVAGRNTIYF
DNA: TGTGCCAGCAGCGCCCCGGTTGCAGGAAGAAACACCATATATTTT

D: -
size: few
V: TRBV20-1
J: TRBJ2-5
CDR3: CSATRGGETQYF
DNA: TGCAGTGCTACCAGGGGGGGAGAGACCCAGTACTTC

D: -
size: -
V: TRBV9
J: TRBJ1-1
CDR3: CASSVDAGSPLTEAFF
DNA: TGTGCCAGCAGCGTAGACGCGGGGAGCCCACTCACTGAAGCTTTCTTT

D: -
size: -
V: TRBV6-2/TRBV6-3
J: TRBJ1-1
CDR3: CASSSQSMNTEAFF
DNA: TGTGCCAGCAGCTCACAGTCTATGAACACTGAAGCTTTCTTT

D: -
size: many
V: TRBV10-3
J: TRBJ1-2
CDR3: CAISDTNYGYTF
DNA: TGTGCCATCAGTGACACTAACTATGGCTACACCTTC

D: TRBD1
size: -
V: TRBV20-1
J: TRBJ1-5
CDR3: CSARTGINSNQPQHF
DNA: TGCAGTGCCAGGACAGGCATTAATAGCAATCAGCCCCAGCATTTT

D: TRBD1
size: -
V: TRBV5-1
J: TRBJ2-7
CDR3: CASSLAKGQGSEQYF
DNA: TGCGCCAGCAGCTTGGCCAAGGGACAGGGCAGCGAGCAGTACTTC

D: -
size: few
V: TRBV6-5
J: TRBJ2-5
CDR3: CASRPSPQGNLGETQYF
DNA: TGTGCCAGCAGACCGTCCCCTCAGGGGAACTTGGGAGAGACCCAGTACTTC

D: TRBD2
size: -
V: TRBV7-2
J: TRBJ2-7
CDR3: CASSQRGLAYEQYF
DNA: TGTGCCAGCAGCCAGCGGGGGCTTGCCTACGAGCAGTACTTC

D: -
size: -
V: TRBV4-1
J: TRBJ2-7
CDR3: CASSQDWAGILGGYEQYF
DNA: TGCGCCAGCAGCCAAGATTGGGCCGGCATTCTTGGGGGTTACGAGCAGTACTTC

D: -
size: -
V: TRBV4-2
J: TRBJ2-7
CDR3: CASSPGLRPVEQYF
DNA: TGTGCCAGCAGCCCGGGACTCCGCCCCGTCGAGCAGTACTTC

D: TRBD2
size: -
V: TRBV12-3/TRBV12-4
J: TRBJ2-3
CDR3: CASSTAGLAVTDTQYF
DNA: TGTGCCAGCAGTACTGCGGGACTAGCGGTGACAGATACGCAGTATTTT

D: TRBD2
size: -
V: TRBV5-1
J: TRBJ2-7
CDR3: CASSRDIGGSSYEQYF
DNA: TGCGCCAGCAGCCGAGACATCGGGGGGAGCTCCTACGAGCAGTACTTC

D: TRBD2
size: few
V: TRBV20-1
J: TRBJ2-5
CDR3: CSAPGLAGAPQETQYF
DNA: TGCAGTGCCCCGGGACTAGCGGGAGCCCCACAAGAGACCCAGTACTTC

D: -
size: few
V: TRBV7-9
J: TRBJ2-7
CDR3: CASSLSENYEQYF
DNA: TGTGCCAGCAGCTTATCAGAAAACTACGAGCAGTACTTC

D: -
size: -
V: TRBV12-3/TRBV12-4
J: TRBJ1-2
CDR3: CAILGGRRNYGYTF
DNA: TGTGCCATTCTTGGGGGCCGGCGAAACTATGGCTACACCTTC

D: -
size: few
V: TRBV5-1
J: TRBJ1-4
CDR3: CASSFGGVSNEKLFF
DNA: TGCGCCAGCAGCTTCGGGGGGGTCTCTAATGAAAAACTGTTTTTT

D: -
size: few
V: TRBV5-1
J: TRBJ2-7
CDR3: CASGIDRYEQYF
DNA: TGCGCCAGCGGGATAGATCGGTACGAGCAGTACTTC

D: -
size: -
V: TRBV19
J: TRBJ2-7
CDR3: CASSGNRDVDLYEQYF
DNA: TGTGCCAGTAGTGGAAACCGGGACGTGGATCTCTACGAGCAGTACTTC

D: TRBD1
size: -
V: TRBV7-9
J: TRBJ1-1
CDR3: CASRSPLRDRDWNTEAFF
DNA: TGTGCCAGCAGGTCACCATTGAGGGACAGGGACTGGAACACTGAAGCTTTCTTT

D: -
size: few
V: TRBV10-3
J: TRBJ1-4
CDR3: CAISSSTGPEKLFF
DNA: TGTGCCATCAGTTCATCAACAGGGCCTGAAAAACTGTTTTTT

D: -
size: -
V: TRBV7-9
J: TRBJ2-7
CDR3: CASSLKAAPSYEQYF
DNA: TGTGCCAGCAGCTTAAAAGCAGCTCCCTCCTACGAGCAGTACTTC

D: TRBD1
size: -
V: TRBV27
J: TRBJ2-7
CDR3: CASSYDRGRYEQYF
DNA: TGTGCCAGCAGTTATGACAGGGGGCGGTACGAGCAGTACTTC

D: -
size: -
V: TRBV28
J: TRBJ2-5
CDR3: CASRPTSQTQYF
DNA: TGTGCCAGCAGACCCACTTCGCAGACCCAGTACTTC

D: -
size: few
V: TRBV7-2
J: TRBJ1-3
CDR3: CASSTSGPLPSGNTIYF
DNA: TGTGCCAGCAGCACATCGGGGCCTCTACCCTCTGGAAACACCATATATTTT

D: -
size: few
V: TRBV12-3/TRBV12-4
J: TRBJ2-1
CDR3: CASNPGLGVGNEQFF
DNA: TGTGCCAGCAACCCAGGTCTGGGCGTGGGCAATGAGCAGTTCTTC

D: -
size: few
V: TRBV19
J: TRBJ1-3
CDR3: CASRRGTGNTIYF
DNA: TGTGCCAGCCGAAGGGGTACAGGAAACACCATATATTTT

D: -
size: -
V: TRBV7-9
J: TRBJ2-7
CDR3: CASRASISYEQYF
DNA: TGTGCCAGCAGGGCTAGCATCTCCTACGAGCAGTACTTC

D: -
size: many
V: TRBV12-3/TRBV12-4
J: TRBJ1-4
CDR3: CASSLKGITTNEKLFF
DNA: TGTGCCAGCAGTTTAAAAGGGATCACAACTAATGAAAAACTGTTTTTT

D: -
size: -
V: TRBV12-3/TRBV12-4
J: TRBJ2-3
CDR3: CASSFLQQVPGSTDTQYF
DNA: TGTGCCAGCAGTTTTCTTCAGCAGGTCCCGGGTAGCACAGATACGCAGTATTTT

D: -
size: few
V: TRBV5-5
J: TRBJ1-1
CDR3: CASSPNQGTFMNTEAFF
DNA: TGTGCCAGCAGCCCGAATCAGGGTACCTTCATGAACACTGAAGCTTTCTTT

D: -
size: few
V: TRBV9
J: TRBJ2-6
CDR3: CASSVSLGDGANVLTF
DNA: TGTGCCAGCAGCGTAAGCTTGGGAGATGGGGCCAACGTCCTGACTTTC

D: -
size: -
V: TRBV4-1
J: TRBJ2-7
CDR3: CASSQDWGESSYEQYF
DNA: TGCGCCAGCAGCCAAGATTGGGGGGAGAGCTCCTACGAGCAGTACTTC

D: TRBD2
size: few
V: TRBV3-1
J: TRBJ2-7
CDR3: CASSQVSGTSGISPWDEQYF
DNA: TGTGCCAGCAGCCAAGTGTCCGGGACTAGCGGGATATCGCCCTGGGACGAGCAGTACTTC

D: -
size: many
V: TRBV5-1
J: TRBJ1-1
CDR3: CASSLVGGNTEAFF
DNA: TGCGCCAGCAGCTTGGTTGGAGGGAACACTGAAGCTTTCTTT

D: -
size: few
V: TRBV29-1
J: TRBJ1-1
CDR3: CSVVAGGVTEAFF
DNA: TGCAGCGTTGTCGCGGGTGGGGTCACTGAAGCTTTCTTT

D: TRBD2
size: once
V: TRBV14
J: TRBJ2-3
CDR3: CASSQDPLGLAGDRTDTQYF
DNA: TGTGCCAGCAGCCAAGACCCCCTCGGACTAGCGGGAGATCGCACAGATACGCAGTATTTT

D: -
size: -
V: TRBV7-3
J: TRBJ2-5
CDR3: CASSQGGVETQYF
DNA: TGTGCCAGCAGCCAAGGGGGGGTAGAGACCCAGTACTTC

D: TRBD1
size: few
V: TRBV12-3/TRBV12-4
J: TRBJ1-1
CDR3: CASSWLGGLTEAFF
DNA: TGTGCCAGCAGTTGGTTAGGGGGCTTGACTGAAGCTTTCTTT

D: -
size: few
V: TRBV5-4
J: TRBJ2-7
CDR3: CASSLGSKEPYEQYF
DNA: TGTGCCAGCAGCTTGGGATCCAAGGAACCCTACGAGCAGTACTTC

D: TRBD2
size: -
V: TRBV9
J: TRBJ2-1
CDR3: CASSVAPTSGGAVSTEQFF
DNA: TGTGCCAGCAGCGTAGCTCCGACTAGCGGGGGGGCTGTATCCACTGAGCAGTTCTTC

D: -
size: few
V: TRBV20-1
J: TRBJ2-4
CDR3: CSATPGAKNIQYF
DNA: TGCAGTGCTACTCCGGGAGCCAAAAACATTCAGTACTTC

D: -
size: few
V: TRBV7-3
J: TRBJ2-2
CDR3: CASTSDTGELFF
DNA: TGTGCCAGCACCTCTGACACCGGGGAGCTGTTTTTT

D: -
size: -
V: TRBV5-4
J: TRBJ2-1
CDR3: CASSFTDYNEQFF
DNA: TGTGCCAGCAGCTTCACGGACTACAATGAGCAGTTCTTC

D: -
size: many
V: TRBV5-1
J: TRBJ2-7
CDR3: CASSLGRPYEQYF
DNA: TGCGCCAGCAGCTTAGGCAGGCCCTACGAGCAGTACTTC

D: -
size: few
V: TRBV18
J: TRBJ2-5
CDR3: CASSQTRPETQYF
DNA: TGTGCCAGCTCCCAGACTCGGCCCGAGACCCAGTACTTC

D: -
size: few
V: TRBV5-1
J: TRBJ2-3
CDR3: CASSEGQSTDTQYF
DNA: TGCGCCAGCAGCGAAGGACAGAGCACAGATACGCAGTATTTT

D: -
size: -
V: TRBV2
J: TRBJ1-2
CDR3: CASSGQGLGGYTF
DNA: TGTGCCAGCAGTGGGCAGGGTTTGGGAGGCTACACCTTC

D: TRBD2
size: -
V: TRBV6-2/TRBV6-3
J: TRBJ2-1
CDR3: CASSFPGLARNYNEQFF
DNA: TGTGCCAGCAGTTTCCCCGGACTAGCGAGAAACTACAATGAGCAGTTCTTC

D: TRBD1
size: few
V: TRBV4-3
J: TRBJ1-6
CDR3: CASSQEKPGGGAPLHF
DNA: TGCGCCAGCAGCCAAGAAAAACCAGGGGGCGGAGCACCCCTCCACTTT